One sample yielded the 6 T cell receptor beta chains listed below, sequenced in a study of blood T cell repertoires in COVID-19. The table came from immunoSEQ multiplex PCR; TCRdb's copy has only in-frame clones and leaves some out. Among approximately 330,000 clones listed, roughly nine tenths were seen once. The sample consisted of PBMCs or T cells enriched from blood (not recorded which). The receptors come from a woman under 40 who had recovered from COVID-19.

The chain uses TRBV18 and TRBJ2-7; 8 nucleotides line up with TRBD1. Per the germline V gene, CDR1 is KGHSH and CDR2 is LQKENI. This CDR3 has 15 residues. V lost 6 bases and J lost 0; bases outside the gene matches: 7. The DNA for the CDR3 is TGTGCCAGCTCCCCCGACAGGGGAGGCTCCTACGAGCAGTACTTC. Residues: CASSPDRGGSYEQYF. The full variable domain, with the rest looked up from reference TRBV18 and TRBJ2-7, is NAGVMQNPRHLVRRRGQEARLRCSPMKGHSHVYWYRQLPEEGLKFMVYLQKENIIDESGMPKERFSAEFPKEGPSILRIQQVVRGDSAAYFCASSPDRGGSYEQYFGPGTRLTVT.

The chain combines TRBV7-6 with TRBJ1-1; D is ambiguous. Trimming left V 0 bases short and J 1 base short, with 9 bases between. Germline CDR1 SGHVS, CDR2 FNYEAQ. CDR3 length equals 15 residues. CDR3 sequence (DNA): TGTGCCAGCAGCTTAGCTTACTCGGGGAACACTGAAGCTTTCTTT. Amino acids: CASSLAYSGNTEAFF.

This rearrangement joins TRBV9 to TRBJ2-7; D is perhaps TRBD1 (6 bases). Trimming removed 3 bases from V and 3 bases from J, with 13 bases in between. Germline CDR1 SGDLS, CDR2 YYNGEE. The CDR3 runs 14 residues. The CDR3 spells CASSEQTGYYEQYF. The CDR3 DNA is TGTGCCAGCAGCGAACAGACAGGTTACTACGAGCAGTACTTC.

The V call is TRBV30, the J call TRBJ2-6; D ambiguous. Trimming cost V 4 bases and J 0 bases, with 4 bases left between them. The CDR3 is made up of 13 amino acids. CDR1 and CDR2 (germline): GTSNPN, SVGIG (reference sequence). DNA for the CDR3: TGTGCCTGGAAGCTCTCTGGGGCCAACGTCCTGACTTTC. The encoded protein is CAWKLSGANVLTF.

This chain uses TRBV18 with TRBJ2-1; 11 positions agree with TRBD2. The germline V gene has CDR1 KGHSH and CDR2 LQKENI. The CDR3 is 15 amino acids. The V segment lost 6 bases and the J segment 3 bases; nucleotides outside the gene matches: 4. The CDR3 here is CASSEGTSGYNEQFF. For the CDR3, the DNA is TGTGCCAGCTCCGAAGGGACTAGCGGCTACAATGAGCAGTTCTTC.

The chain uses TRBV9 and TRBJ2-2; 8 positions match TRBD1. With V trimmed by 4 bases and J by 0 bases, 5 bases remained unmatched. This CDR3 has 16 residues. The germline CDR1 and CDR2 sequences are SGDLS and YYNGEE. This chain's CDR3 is CASSRTGSANTGELFF. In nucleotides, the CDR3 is TGTGCCAGCAGCCGGACAGGGAGCGCGAACACCGGGGAGCTGTTTTTT. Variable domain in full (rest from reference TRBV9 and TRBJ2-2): DSGVTQTPKHLITATGQRVTLRCSPRSGDLSVYWYQQSLDQGLQFLIQYYNGEERAKGNILERFSAQQFPDLHSELNLSSLELGDSALYFCASSRTGSANTGELFFGEGSRLTVL.